The T cell receptor (beta chain) described here comes from a study of blood T cell repertoires in COVID-19. At the level of the study: COVID-19 samples collected from the United States, Italy and Spain covered acute and convalescent phases.

This clone came up once. Seattle researchers signed up patients amid active infection and tracked them longitudinally. Sequencing was performed with immunoSEQ multiplex PCR; in TCRdb, only in-frame clones are kept and a portion is missing. The sample includes around 180,000 clones, about 84% of them seen just once. This CDR3 has 13 residues. V lost 4 bases to trimming and J lost 5 bases, with 9 bases between them. From germline, CDR1 is MNHNS and CDR2 SASEGT. Sequences were obtained from peripheral blood. The receptor was derived from a person between 65 and 79 years old with COVID-19, enrolled during active disease. The V call is TRBV6-1, the J call TRBJ1-5, with D possibly TRBD1 on 6 matching bases. The CDR3 is CASSGTEHQPQHF. In DNA form, the CDR3 reads TGTGCCAGCAGTGGGACAGAGCATCAGCCCCAGCATTTT.